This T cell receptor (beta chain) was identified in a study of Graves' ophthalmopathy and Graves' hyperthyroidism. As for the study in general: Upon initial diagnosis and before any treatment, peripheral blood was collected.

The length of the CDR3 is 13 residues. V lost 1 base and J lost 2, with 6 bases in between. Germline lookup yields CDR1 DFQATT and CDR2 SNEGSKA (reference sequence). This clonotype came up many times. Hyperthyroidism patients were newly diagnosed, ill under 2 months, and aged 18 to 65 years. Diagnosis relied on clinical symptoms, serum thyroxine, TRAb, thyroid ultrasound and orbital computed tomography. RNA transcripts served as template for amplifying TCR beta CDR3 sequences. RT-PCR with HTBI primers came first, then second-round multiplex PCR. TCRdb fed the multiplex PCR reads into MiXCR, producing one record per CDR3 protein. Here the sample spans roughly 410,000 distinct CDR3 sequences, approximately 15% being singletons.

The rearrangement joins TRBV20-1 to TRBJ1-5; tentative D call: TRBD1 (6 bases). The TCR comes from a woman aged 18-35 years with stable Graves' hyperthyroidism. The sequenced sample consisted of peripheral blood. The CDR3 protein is CSARAGGNQPQHF. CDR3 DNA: TGCAGTGCTAGAGCAGGGGGCAATCAGCCCCAGCATTTT.